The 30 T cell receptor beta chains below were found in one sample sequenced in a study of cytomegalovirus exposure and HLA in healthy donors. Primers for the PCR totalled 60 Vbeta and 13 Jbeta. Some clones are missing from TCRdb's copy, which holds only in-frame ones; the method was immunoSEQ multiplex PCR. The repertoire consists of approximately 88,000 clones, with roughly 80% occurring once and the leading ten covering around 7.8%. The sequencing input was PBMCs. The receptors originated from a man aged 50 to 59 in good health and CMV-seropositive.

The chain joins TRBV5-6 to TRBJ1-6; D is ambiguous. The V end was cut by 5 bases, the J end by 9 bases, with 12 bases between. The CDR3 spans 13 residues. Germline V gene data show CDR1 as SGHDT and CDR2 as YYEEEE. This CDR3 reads CASRPRDGSPLHF. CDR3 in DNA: TGTGCCAGCAGGCCACGGGATGGTTCACCCCTCCACTTT.

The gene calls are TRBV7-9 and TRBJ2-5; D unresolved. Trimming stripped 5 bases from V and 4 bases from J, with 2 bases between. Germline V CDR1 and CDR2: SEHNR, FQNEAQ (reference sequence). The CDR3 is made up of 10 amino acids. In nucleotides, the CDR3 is TGTGCCAGCAGCCGAGAGACCCAGTACTTC. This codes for CASSRETQYF.

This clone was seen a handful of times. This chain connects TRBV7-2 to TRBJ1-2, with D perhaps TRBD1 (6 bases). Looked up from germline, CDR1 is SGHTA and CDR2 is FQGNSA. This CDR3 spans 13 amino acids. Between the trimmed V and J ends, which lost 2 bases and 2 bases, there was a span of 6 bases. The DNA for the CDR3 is TGTGCCAGCAGCTTAAGGGGGAACTATGGCTACACCTTC. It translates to CASSLRGNYGYTF. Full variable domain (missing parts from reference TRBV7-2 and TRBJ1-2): GAGVSQSPSNKVTEKGKDVELRCDPISGHTALYWYRQSLGQGLEFLIYFQGNSAPDKSGLPSDRFSAERTGGSVSTLTIQRTQQEDSAVYLCASSLRGNYGYTFGSGTRLTVV.

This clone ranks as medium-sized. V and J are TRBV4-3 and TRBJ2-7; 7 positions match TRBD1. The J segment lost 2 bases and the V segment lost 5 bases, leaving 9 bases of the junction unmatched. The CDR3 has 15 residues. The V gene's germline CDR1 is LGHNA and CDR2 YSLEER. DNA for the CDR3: TGCGCCAGCAGCAAGGGACAGCGATCCGCCTACGAGCAGTACTTC. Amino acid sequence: CASSKGQRSAYEQYF.

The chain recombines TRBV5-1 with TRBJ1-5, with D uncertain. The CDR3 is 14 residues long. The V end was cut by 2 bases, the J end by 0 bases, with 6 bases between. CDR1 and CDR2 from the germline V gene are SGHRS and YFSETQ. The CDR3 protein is CASSLDNSNQPQHF. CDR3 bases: TGCGCCAGCAGCTTAGACAATAGCAATCAGCCCCAGCATTTT.

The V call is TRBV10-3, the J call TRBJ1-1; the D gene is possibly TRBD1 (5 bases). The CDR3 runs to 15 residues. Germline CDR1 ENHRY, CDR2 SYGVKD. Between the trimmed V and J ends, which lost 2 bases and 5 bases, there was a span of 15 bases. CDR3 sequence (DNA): TGTGCCATCAGTGAGGGGCAGGGTTCAACTACTGAAGCTTTCTTT. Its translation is CAISEGQGSTTEAFF.

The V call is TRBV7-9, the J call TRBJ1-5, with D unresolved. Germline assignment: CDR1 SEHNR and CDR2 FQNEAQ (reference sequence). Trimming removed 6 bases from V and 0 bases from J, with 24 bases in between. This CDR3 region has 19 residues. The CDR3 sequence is CASSLDLSWRSYSNQPQHF. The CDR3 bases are TGTGCCAGCAGTCTAGATCTTAGTTGGCGGAGCTATAGCAATCAGCCCCAGCATTTT.

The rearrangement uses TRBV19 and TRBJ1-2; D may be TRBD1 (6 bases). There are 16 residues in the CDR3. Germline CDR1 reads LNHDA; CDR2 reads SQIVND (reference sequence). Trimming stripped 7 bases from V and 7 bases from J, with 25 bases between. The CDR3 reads CASTNGLEGVSGGYTF. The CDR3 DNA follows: TGTGCCAGTACCAATGGCCTCGAGGGGGTATCAGGTGGCTACACCTTC.

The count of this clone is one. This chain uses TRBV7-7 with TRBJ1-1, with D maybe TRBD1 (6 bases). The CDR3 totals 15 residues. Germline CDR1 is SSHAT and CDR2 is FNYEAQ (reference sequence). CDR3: CVRGGAHYQNTEAFF. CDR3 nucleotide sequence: TGTGTTAGAGGGGGGGCACACTATCAGAACACTGAAGCTTTCTTT.

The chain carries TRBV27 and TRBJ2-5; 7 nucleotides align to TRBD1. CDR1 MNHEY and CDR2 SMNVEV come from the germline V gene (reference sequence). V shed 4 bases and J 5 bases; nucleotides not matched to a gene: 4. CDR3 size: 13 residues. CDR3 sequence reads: CASSYRGRETQYF. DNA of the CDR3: TGTGCCAGCAGTTACAGGGGTAGGGAGACCCAGTACTTC.

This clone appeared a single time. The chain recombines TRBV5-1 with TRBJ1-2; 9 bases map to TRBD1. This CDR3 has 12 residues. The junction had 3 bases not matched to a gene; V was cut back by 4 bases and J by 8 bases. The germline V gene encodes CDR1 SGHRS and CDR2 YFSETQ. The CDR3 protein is CASSQDRGGYTF. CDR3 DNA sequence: TGCGCCAGCAGCCAGGACAGGGGCGGCTACACCTTC.

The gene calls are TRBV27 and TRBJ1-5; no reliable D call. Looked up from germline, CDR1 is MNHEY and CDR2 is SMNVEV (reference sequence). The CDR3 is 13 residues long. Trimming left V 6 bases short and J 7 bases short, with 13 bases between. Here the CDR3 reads CASSRLPGQPQHF. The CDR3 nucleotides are TGTGCCAGCAGCCGCCTCCCGGGACAGCCCCAGCATTTT.

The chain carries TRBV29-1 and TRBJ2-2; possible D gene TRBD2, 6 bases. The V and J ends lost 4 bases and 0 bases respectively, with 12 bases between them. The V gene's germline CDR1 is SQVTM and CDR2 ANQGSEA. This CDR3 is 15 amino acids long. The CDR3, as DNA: TGCAGCGTTGGAGTCGGGGGTTCGAACACCGGGGAGCTGTTTTTT. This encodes CSVGVGGSNTGELFF.

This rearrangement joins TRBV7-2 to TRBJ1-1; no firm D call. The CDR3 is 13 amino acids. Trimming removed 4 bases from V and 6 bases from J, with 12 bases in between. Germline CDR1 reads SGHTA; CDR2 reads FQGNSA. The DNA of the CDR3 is TGTGCCAGCAGCTCGGGAATCCTGGCTGAAGCTTTCTTT. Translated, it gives CASSSGILAEAFF.

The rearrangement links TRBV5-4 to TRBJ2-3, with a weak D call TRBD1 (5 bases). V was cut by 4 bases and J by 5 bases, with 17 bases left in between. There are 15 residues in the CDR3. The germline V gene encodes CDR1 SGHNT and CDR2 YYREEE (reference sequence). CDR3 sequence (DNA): TGTGCCAGCAGCAGAACAGGCCTGTGGGTAGATACGCAGTATTTT. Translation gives CASSRTGLWVDTQYF.

The CDR3 region is CASRPGIPPYGYTF. The CDR3 DNA reads TGTGCCAGCAGACCAGGGATTCCTCCCTATGGCTACACCTTC. The chain combines TRBV2 with TRBJ1-2; perhaps TRBD1 as D (5 bases). V was cut by 6 bases and J by 4 bases, with 15 bases left in between. The CDR3 consists of 14 residues. Germline loops: CDR1 SNHLY, CDR2 FYNNEI. The full variable domain, with the rest looked up from reference TRBV2 and TRBJ1-2, is EPEVTQTPSHQVTQMGQEVILRCVPISNHLYFYWYRQILGQKVEFLVSFYNNEISEKSEIFDDQFSVERPDGSNFTLKIRSTKLEDSAMYFCASRPGIPPYGYTFGSGTRLTVV.

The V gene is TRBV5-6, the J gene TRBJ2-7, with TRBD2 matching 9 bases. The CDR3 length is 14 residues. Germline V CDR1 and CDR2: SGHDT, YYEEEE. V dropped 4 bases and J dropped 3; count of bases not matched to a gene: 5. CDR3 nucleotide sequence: TGTGCCAGCAGCCTTCTAGCGGGGATCTACGAGCAGTACTTC. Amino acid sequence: CASSLLAGIYEQYF.

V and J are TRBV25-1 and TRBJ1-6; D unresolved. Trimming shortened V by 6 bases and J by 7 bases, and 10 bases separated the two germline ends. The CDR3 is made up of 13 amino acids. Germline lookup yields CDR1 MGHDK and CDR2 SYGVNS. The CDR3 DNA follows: TGTGCCAGCAGCGGGATTGGAAATTCACCCCTCCACTTT. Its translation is CASSGIGNSPLHF.

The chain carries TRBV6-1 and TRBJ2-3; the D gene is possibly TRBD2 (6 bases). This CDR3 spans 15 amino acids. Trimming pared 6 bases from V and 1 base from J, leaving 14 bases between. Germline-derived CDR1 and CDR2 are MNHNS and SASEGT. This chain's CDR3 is CASSGGRLGTDTQYF. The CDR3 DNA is TGTGCCAGCAGCGGGGGACGGCTTGGCACAGATACGCAGTATTTT.

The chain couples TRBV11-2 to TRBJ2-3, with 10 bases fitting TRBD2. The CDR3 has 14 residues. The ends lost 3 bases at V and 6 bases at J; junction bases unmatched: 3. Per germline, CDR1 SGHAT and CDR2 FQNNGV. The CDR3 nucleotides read TGTGCCAGCAGCTTCAGCGGGGGGGCGGATACGCAGTATTTT. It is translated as CASSFSGGADTQYF. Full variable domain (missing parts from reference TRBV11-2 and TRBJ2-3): EAGVAQSPRYKIIEKRQSVAFWCNPISGHATLYWYQQILGQGPKLLIQFQNNGVVDDSQLPKDRFSAERLKGVDSTLKIQPAKLEDSAVYLCASSFSGGADTQYFGPGTRLTVL.

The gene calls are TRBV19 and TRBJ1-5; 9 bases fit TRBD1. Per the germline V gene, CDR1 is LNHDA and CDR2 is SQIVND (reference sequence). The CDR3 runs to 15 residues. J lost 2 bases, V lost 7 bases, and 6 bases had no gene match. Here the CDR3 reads CASTSTGGGNQPQHF. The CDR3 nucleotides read TGTGCCAGTACCTCAACAGGGGGCGGCAATCAGCCCCAGCATTTT.

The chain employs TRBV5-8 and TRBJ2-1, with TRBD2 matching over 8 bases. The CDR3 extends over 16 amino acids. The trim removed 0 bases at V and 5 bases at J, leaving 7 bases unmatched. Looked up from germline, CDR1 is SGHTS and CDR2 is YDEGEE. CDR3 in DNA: TGTGCCAGCAGCTTGGGCATCAGCGGGGGTGACAATGAGCAGTTCTTC. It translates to CASSLGISGGDNEQFF.

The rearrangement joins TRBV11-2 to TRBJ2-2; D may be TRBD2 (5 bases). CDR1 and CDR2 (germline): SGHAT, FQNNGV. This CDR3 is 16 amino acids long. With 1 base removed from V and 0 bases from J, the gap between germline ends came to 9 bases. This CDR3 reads CASSLAGKPNTGELFF. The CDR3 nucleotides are TGTGCCAGCAGCTTAGCCGGGAAACCGAACACCGGGGAGCTGTTTTTT.

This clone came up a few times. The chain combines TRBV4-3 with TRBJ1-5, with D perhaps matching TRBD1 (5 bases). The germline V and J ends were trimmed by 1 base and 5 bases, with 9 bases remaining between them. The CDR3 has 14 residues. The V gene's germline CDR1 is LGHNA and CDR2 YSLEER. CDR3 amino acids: CASSQAGWDQPQHF. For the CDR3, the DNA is TGCGCCAGCAGCCAAGCAGGGTGGGATCAGCCCCAGCATTTT.

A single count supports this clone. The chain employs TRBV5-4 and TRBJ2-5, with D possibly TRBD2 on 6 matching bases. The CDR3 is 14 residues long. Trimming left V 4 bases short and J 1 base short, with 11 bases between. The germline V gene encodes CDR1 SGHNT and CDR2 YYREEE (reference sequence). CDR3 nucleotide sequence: TGTGCCAGCAGCAAAACCGGGGGCCAAGAGACCCAGTACTTC. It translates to CASSKTGGQETQYF.

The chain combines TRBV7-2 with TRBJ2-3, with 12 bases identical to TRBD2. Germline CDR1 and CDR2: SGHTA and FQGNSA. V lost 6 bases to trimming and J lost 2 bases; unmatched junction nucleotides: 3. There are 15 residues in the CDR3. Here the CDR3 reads CASRRTSGDTDTQYF. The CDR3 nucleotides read TGTGCCAGCAGGCGGACTAGCGGGGACACAGATACGCAGTATTTT.

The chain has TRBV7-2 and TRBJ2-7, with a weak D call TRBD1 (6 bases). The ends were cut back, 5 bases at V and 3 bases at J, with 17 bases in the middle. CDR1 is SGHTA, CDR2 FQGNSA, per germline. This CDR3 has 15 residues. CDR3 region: CASSLQTGPDYEQYF. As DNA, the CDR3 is TGTGCCAGCAGCCTACAGACAGGACCCGACTACGAGCAGTACTTC.

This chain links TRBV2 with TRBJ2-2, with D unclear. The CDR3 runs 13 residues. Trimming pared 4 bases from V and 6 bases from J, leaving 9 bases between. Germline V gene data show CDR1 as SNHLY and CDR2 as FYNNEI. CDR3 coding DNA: TGTGCCAGCAGTGCACTCGGAGCCGGGGAGCTGTTTTTT. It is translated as CASSALGAGELFF.

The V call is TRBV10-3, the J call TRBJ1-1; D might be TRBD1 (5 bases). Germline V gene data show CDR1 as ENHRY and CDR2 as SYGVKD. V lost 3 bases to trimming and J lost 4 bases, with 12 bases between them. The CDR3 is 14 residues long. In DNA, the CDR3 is TGTGCCATCAGTGATGGGCGGAGGGGCACTGAAGCTTTCTTT. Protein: CAISDGRRGTEAFF.

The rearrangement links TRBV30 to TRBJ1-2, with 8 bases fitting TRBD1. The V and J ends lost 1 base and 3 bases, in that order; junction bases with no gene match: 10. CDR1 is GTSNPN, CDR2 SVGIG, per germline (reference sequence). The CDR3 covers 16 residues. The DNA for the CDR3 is TGTGCCTGGAGTGGACCCGGGACAGGCAATTACTATGGCTACACCTTC. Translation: CAWSGPGTGNYYGYTF. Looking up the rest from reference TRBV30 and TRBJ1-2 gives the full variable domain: SQTIHQWPATLVQPVGSPLSLECTVEGTSNPNLYWYRQAAGRGLQLLFYSVGIGQISSEVPQNLSASRPQDRQFILSSKKLLLSDSGFYLCAWSGPGTGNYYGYTFGSGTRLTVV.